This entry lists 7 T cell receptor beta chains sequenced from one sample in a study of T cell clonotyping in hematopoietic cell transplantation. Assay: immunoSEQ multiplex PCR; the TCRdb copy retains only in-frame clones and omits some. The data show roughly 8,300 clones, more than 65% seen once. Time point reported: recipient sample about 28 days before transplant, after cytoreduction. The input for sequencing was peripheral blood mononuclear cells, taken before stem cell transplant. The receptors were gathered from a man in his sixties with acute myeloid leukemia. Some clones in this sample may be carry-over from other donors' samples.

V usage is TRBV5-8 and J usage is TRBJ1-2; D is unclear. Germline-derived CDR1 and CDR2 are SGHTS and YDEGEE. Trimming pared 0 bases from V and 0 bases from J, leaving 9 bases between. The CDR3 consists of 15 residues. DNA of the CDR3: TGTGCCAGCAGCTTGGAACCAGCTTCTAACTATGGCTACACCTTC. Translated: CASSLEPASNYGYTF.

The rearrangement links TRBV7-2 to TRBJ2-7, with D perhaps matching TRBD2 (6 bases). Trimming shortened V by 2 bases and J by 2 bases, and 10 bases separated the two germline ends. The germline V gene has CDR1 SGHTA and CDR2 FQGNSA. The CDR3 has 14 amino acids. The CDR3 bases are TGTGCCAGCAGCTTAATCGCGGGGACCTACGAGCAGTACTTC. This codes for CASSLIAGTYEQYF.

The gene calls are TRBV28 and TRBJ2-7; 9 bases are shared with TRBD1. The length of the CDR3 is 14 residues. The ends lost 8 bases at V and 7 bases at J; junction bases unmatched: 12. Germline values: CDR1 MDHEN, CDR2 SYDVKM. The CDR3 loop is CASLRDRDFSEQYF. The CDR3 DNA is TGTGCCAGCCTCCGGGACAGGGACTTCTCTGAGCAGTACTTC.

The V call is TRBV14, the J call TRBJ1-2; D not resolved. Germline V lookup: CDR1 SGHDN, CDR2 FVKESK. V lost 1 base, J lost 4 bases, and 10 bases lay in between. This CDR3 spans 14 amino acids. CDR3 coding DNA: TGTGCCAGCAGCCAAGGAGTGGACCCCTATGGCTACACCTTC. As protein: CASSQGVDPYGYTF.

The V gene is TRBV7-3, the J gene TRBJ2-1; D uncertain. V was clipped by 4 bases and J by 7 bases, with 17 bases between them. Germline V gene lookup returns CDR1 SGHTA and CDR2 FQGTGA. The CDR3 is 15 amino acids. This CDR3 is CASSWGDTQTNEQFF. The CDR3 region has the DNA TGTGCCAGCAGCTGGGGTGACACCCAGACAAATGAGCAGTTCTTC.

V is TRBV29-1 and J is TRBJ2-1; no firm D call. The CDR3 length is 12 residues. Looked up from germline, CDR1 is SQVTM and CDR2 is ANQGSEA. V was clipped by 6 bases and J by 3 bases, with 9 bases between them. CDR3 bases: TGCAGCGTCCCAGCCGGCTACAATGAGCAGTTCTTC. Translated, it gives CSVPAGYNEQFF.

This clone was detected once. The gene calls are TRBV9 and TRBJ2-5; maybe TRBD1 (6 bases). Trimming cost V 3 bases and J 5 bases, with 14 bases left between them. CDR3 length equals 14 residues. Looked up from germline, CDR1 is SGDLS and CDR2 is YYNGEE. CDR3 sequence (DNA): TGTGCCAGCAGCGCCCTGCAGGGGTGGGAGACCCAGTACTTC. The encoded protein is CASSALQGWETQYF.